The clone carrying this TCR beta chain showed up just once. Its specificity is unknown. This sample stems from a study of T cell responses to AZD1222 COVID-19 vaccine. General observations from the study: Baseline serostatus was positive in only a handful of AZD1222 recipients. Sampling that yielded the repertoires occurred only after the peak T cell response. Spike-specific TCR breadth and depth were elevated following two AZD1222 doses. Clonal diversity was possibly underestimated; the donors were predominantly white British and more often female.

Profiling relied on immunoSEQ multiplex PCR, and the TCRdb table lists in-frame clones only, not all of them. The table includes over 150,000 clones, roughly 90% detected once. The sequenced sample was peripheral blood, obtained on day 0 of AZD1222 vaccination. The clonotype originates from an adult in good health.

CDR3: CASSWGGNEQFF. The CDR3 nucleotides are TGTGCCAGCAGCTGGGGGGGGAATGAGCAGTTCTTC. This chain joins TRBV7-8 and TRBJ2-1; 7 bases align to TRBD2. CDR3 length: 12 residues. After removal of 4 bases from V and 7 bases from J, the junction contained 1 base not matched to a gene. Germline V gene sequence: CDR1 SGHVS, CDR2 FQNEAQ.